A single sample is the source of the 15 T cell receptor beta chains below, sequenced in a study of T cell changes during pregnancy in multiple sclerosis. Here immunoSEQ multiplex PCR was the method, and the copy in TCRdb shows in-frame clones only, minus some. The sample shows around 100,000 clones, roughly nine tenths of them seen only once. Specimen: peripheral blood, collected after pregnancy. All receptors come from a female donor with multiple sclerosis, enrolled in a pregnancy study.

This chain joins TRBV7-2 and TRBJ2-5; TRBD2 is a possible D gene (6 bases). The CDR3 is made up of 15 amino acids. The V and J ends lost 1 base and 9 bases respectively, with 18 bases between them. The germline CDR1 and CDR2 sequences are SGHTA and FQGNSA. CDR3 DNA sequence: TGTGCCAGCAGCTTAGGGGGCGGGGAGCTGGGGTCCCAGTACTTC. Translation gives CASSLGGGELGSQYF.

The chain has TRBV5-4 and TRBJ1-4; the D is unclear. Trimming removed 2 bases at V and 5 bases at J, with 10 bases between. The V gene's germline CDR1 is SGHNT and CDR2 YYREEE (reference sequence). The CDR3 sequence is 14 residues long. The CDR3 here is CASSFGLSNEKLFF. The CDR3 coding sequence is TGTGCCAGCAGCTTTGGACTCTCGAATGAAAAACTGTTTTTT.

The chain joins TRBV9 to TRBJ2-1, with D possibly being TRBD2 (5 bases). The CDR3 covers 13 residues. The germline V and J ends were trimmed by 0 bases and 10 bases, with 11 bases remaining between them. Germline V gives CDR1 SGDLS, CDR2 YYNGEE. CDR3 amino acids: CASSVGSAGEQFF. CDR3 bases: TGTGCCAGCAGCGTAGGATCGGCGGGCGAGCAGTTCTTC.

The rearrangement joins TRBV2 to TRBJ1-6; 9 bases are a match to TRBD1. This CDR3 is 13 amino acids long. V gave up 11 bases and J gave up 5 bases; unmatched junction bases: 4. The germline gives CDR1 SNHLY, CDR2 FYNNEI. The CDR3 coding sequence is TGTGCCGCGCGGACAGGGGATAATTCACCCCTCCACTTT. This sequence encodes CAARTGDNSPLHF.

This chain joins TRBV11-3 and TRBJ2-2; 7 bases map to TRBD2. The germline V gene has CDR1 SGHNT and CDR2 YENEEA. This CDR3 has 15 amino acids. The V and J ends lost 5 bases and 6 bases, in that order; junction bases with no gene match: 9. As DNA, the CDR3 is TGTGCCAGCAGCCGTCTAGCGGCCCCCCCCGGGGAGCTGTTTTTT. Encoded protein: CASSRLAAPPGELFF.

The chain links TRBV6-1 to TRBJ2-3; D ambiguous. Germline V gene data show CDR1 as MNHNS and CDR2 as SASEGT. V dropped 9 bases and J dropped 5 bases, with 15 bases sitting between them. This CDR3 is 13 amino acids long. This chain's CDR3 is CARARRVGDTQYF. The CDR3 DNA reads TGTGCCAGAGCCAGGCGCGTTGGAGATACGCAGTATTTT.

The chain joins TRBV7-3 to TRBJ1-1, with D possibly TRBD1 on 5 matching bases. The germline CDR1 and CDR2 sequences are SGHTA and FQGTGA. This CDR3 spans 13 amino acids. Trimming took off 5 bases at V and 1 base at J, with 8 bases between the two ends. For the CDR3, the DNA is TGTGCCAGCAGCCTGACAGAGAACACTGAAGCTTTCTTT. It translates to CASSLTENTEAFF. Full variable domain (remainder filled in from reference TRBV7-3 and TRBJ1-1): GAGVSQTPSNKVTEKGKYVELRCDPISGHTALYWYRQSLGQGPEFLIYFQGTGAADDSGLPNDRFFAVRPEGSVSTLKIQRTERGDSAVYLCASSLTENTEAFFGQGTRLTVV.

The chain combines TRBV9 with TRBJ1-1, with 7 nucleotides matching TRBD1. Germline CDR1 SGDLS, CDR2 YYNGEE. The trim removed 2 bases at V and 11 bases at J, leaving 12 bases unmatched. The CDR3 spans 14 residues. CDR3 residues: CASSVSTGAREAFF. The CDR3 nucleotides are TGTGCCAGCAGCGTTTCAACAGGGGCGCGCGAGGCTTTCTTT.

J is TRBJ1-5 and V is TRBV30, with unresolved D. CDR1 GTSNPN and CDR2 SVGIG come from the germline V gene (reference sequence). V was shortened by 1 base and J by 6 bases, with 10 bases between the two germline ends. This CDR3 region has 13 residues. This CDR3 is CAWSGGIGQPQHF. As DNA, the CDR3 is TGTGCCTGGAGTGGCGGGATAGGTCAGCCCCAGCATTTT.

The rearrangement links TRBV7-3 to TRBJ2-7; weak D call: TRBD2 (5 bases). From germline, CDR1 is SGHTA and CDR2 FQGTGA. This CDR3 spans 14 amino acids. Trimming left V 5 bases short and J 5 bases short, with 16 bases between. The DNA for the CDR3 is TGTGCCAGCAGCCCCCCGGGAAGGGCCCACGAGCAGTACTTC. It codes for CASSPPGRAHEQYF. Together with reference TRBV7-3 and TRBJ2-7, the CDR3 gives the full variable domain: GAGVSQTPSNKVTEKGKYVELRCDPISGHTALYWYRQSLGQGPEFLIYFQGTGAADDSGLPNDRFFAVRPEGSVSTLKIQRTERGDSAVYLCASSPPGRAHEQYFGPGTRLTVT.

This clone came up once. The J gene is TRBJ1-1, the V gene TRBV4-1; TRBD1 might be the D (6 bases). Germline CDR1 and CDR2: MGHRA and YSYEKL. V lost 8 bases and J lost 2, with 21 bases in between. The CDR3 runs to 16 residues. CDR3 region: CASGIRDTGINTEAFF. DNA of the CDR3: TGCGCCAGCGGAATCCGGGACACTGGAATCAACACTGAAGCTTTCTTT.

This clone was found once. The CDR3 region is CASSLESSDTQYF. CDR3 DNA: TGTGCCAGCAGCTTAGAATCATCAGATACGCAGTATTTT. The V call is TRBV13, the J call TRBJ2-3, with D unclear. This CDR3 has 13 residues. V was pared by 1 base and J by 4 bases, with 6 bases between. Germline assignment: CDR1 PRHDT and CDR2 FYEKMQ (reference sequence). Together with reference TRBV13 and TRBJ2-3, the CDR3 gives the full variable domain: AAGVIQSPRHLIKEKRETATLKCYPIPRHDTVYWYQQGPGQDPQFLISFYEKMQSDKGSIPDRFSAQQFSDYHSELNMSSLELGDSALYFCASSLESSDTQYFGPGTRLTVL.

In nucleotides, the CDR3 is TGCAGCGTTGAAGATCTTGACTATGGCTACACCTTC. It yields the protein CSVEDLDYGYTF. V is TRBV29-1 and J is TRBJ1-2; no definite D call. Trimming removed 0 bases at V and 3 bases at J, with 5 bases between. CDR3 size: 12 residues. Germline V gene sequence: CDR1 SQVTM, CDR2 ANQGSEA.

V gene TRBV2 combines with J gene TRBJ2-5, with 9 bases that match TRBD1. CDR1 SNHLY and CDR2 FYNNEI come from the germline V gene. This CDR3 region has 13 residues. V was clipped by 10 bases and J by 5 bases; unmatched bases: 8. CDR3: CAIVTGGGETQYF. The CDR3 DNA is TGTGCCATCGTTACAGGGGGCGGTGAGACCCAGTACTTC. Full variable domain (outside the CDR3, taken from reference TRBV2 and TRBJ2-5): EPEVTQTPSHQVTQMGQEVILRCVPISNHLYFYWYRQILGQKVEFLVSFYNNEISEKSEIFDDQFSVERPDGSNFTLKIRSTKLEDSAMYFCAIVTGGGETQYFGPGTRLLVL.

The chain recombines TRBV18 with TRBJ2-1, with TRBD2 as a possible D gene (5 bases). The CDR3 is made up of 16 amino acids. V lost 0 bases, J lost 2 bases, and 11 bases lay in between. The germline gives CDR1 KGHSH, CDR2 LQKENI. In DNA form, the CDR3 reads TGTGCCAGCTCACCACCCACTACCGGGGCCTACAATGAGCAGTTCTTC. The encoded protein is CASSPPTTGAYNEQFF.